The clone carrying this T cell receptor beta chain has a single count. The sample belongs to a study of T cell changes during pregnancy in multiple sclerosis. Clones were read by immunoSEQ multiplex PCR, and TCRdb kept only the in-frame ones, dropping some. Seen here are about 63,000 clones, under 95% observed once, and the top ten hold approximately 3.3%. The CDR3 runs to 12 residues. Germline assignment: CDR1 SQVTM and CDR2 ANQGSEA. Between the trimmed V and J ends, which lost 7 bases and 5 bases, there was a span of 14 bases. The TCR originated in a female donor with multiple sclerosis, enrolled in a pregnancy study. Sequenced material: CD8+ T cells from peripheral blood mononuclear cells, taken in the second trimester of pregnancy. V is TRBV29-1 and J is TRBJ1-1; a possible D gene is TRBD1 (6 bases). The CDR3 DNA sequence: TGCAGCGCACTACAGGGTCGGACTGAAGCTTTCTTT. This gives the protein CSALQGRTEAFF.